The 18 T cell receptor beta chains given below trace back to one sample, sequenced in a study of blood T cell repertoires in COVID-19. The assay was immunoSEQ multiplex PCR, and TCRdb's table has in-frame clones only and misses some. This sample has approximately 290,000 clones, with 80% to 85% found just once. The sequenced sample was peripheral blood. Receptors were obtained from a person in their 70s with COVID-19, enrolled during active disease.

The chain joins TRBV9 to TRBJ2-1; unclear D gene. The CDR3 has 12 amino acids. The ends were cut back, 4 bases at V and 7 bases at J, with 9 bases in the middle. Per germline, CDR1 SGDLS and CDR2 YYNGEE. In DNA form, the CDR3 reads TGTGCCAGCAGCCCTCCGGTTAATGAGCAGTTCTTC. Residues: CASSPPVNEQFF.

This clone came up a few times. This chain uses TRBV12-1 with TRBJ2-6; TRBD1 is taken as the D call from the table, unchecked against the DNA. TRBV12-1 is a known pseudogene. CDR3 length: 22 amino acids. CDR3 amino acids: CASSYYLWSGGTASSGANVLTF. CDR3 bases: TGTGCCAGCAGCTACTATCTTTGGTCCGGCGGGACAGCAAGCTCTGGGGCCAACGTCCTGACTTTC.

V is TRBV19 and J is TRBJ2-7, with TRBD2 matching over 7 bases. Germline V gene sequence: CDR1 LNHDA, CDR2 SQIVND (reference sequence). The V and J ends lost 8 bases and 4 bases, in that order; junction bases with no gene match: 8. The CDR3 has 13 amino acids. DNA for the CDR3: TGTGCCAGTTCGACCCATAGCGGGTACGAGCAGTACTTC. Encoded protein: CASSTHSGYEQYF. The variable domain in full, with the rest retrieved from reference TRBV19 and TRBJ2-7, is DGGITQSPKYLFRKEGQNVTLSCEQNLNHDAMYWYRQDPGQGLRLIYYSQIVNDFQKGDIAEGYSVSREKKESFPLTVTSAQKNPTAFYLCASSTHSGYEQYFGPGTRLTVT.

The chain has TRBV19 and TRBJ1-6; 8 positions agree with TRBD1. The V and J ends lost 9 bases and 7 bases, in that order; junction bases with no gene match: 5. The CDR3 runs 13 residues. Germline V lookup: CDR1 LNHDA, CDR2 SQIVND (reference sequence). In nucleotides, the CDR3 is TGTGCCAGCAGGACAGGGAGAAATTCACCCCTCCACTTT. Translating gives CASRTGRNSPLHF.

The chain is built from TRBV12-3 or TRBV12-4 and TRBJ1-5; D perhaps matches TRBD1 (5 bases). The CDR3 is 13 residues long. The V and J ends lost 10 bases and 4 bases respectively, with 14 bases between them. The CDR3 bases are TGTGCCATAGTTAGAAGGGGTAATCAGCCCCAGCATTTT. Translation gives CAIVRRGNQPQHF.

This chain links TRBV19 with TRBJ2-7, with D possibly matching TRBD2 (5 bases). Germline V lookup: CDR1 LNHDA, CDR2 SQIVND (reference sequence). V was trimmed by 3 bases and J by 4 bases, leaving 13 bases between them. There are 14 residues in the CDR3. This chain's CDR3 is CASSMRDLGYEQYF. As DNA, the CDR3 is TGTGCCAGTAGTATGAGGGATTTGGGGTACGAGCAGTACTTC.

The V and J genes are TRBV27 and TRBJ2-3, with 8 bases identical to TRBD2. The CDR3 is made up of 17 amino acids. Trimming removed 5 bases from V and 2 bases from J; junction bases left unmatched: 12. The germline CDR1 and CDR2 sequences are MNHEY and SMNVEV (reference sequence). The DNA of the CDR3 is TGTGCCAGCAGTAAACAACTAGCGGCACATCCCACAGATACGCAGTATTTT. Translated, it gives CASSKQLAAHPTDTQYF.

The genes are TRBV11-2 and TRBJ2-1, with a weak D call TRBD1 (6 bases). The V gene lost 6 bases and the J gene lost 10 bases, with 13 bases spanning the gap. CDR1 is SGHAT, CDR2 FQNNGV, per germline. This CDR3 spans 12 amino acids. CDR3 in DNA: TGTGCCAGCAGACCACAGGGCACCGAGCAGTTCTTC. It translates to CASRPQGTEQFF.

The chain links TRBV5-4 to TRBJ2-5, with D possibly TRBD2 on 5 matching bases. The CDR3 loop spans 16 amino acids. Germline V gene lookup returns CDR1 SGHNT and CDR2 YYREEE (reference sequence). Trimming took 0 bases from V and 2 from J, leaving 14 bases between them. The CDR3: CASSLVAGLPQETQYF. The CDR3 nucleotides read TGTGCCAGCAGCTTGGTGGCGGGCCTACCTCAAGAGACCCAGTACTTC.

The chain couples TRBV18 to TRBJ2-2; 9 bases map to TRBD1. Germline CDR1 reads KGHSH; CDR2 reads LQKENI. With 6 bases clipped from V and 6 bases from J, the junction kept 5 bases outside the gene matches. There are 14 residues in the CDR3. In DNA, the CDR3 is TGTGCCAGCTCCGCGGGACAGGGTTCCGGGGAGCTGTTTTTT. It is translated as CASSAGQGSGELFF.

V and J are TRBV6-1 and TRBJ1-6; tentatively, D is TRBD1 (5 bases). V was cut by 1 base and J by 5 bases, with 9 bases left in between. The CDR3 loop spans 15 amino acids. CDR1 MNHNS and CDR2 SASEGT come from the germline V gene. The CDR3 loop is CASSEGQHHNSPLHF. CDR3 coding DNA: TGTGCCAGCAGTGAAGGACAGCACCATAATTCACCCCTCCACTTT.

The V call is TRBV11-2, the J call TRBJ1-4, with a weak D call TRBD1 (5 bases). Germline V lookup: CDR1 SGHAT, CDR2 FQNNGV. There are 15 residues in the CDR3. The V end was cut by 4 bases, the J end by 6 bases, with 15 bases between. CDR3 in amino acids: CASSSQGVRDEKLFF. CDR3 DNA sequence: TGTGCCAGCAGCTCCCAAGGGGTTAGGGATGAAAAACTGTTTTTT. The whole variable domain, remainder taken from reference TRBV11-2 and TRBJ1-4, is EAGVAQSPRYKIIEKRQSVAFWCNPISGHATLYWYQQILGQGPKLLIQFQNNGVVDDSQLPKDRFSAERLKGVDSTLKIQPAKLEDSAVYLCASSSQGVRDEKLFFGSGTQLSVL.

The rearrangement links TRBV7-6 to TRBJ1-1; 7 bases agree with TRBD1. The CDR3 extends over 14 amino acids. V shed 5 bases and J 4 bases; nucleotides not matched to a gene: 7. Germline V gives CDR1 SGHVS, CDR2 FNYEAQ. The CDR3 coding sequence is TGTGCCAGCAGCGCGTCCGGGACAGCCACTGAAGCTTTCTTT. It yields the protein CASSASGTATEAFF.

The rearrangement joins TRBV3-1 (or the pseudogene TRBV3-2) to TRBJ2-4; D is possibly TRBD2 (6 bases). Trimming took 1 base from V and 7 from J, leaving 11 bases between them. Germline lookup yields CDR1 LGHDT and CDR2 YNNKEL (reference sequence). This CDR3 spans 14 amino acids. CDR3 bases: TGTGCCAGCAGCCAAGGAGGTCTAGCGAACATTCAGTACTTC. This translates into CASSQGGLANIQYF.

There are a few counts of this clone. This sequence joins TRBV9 and TRBJ2-1; D remains unclear. Germline loops: CDR1 SGDLS, CDR2 YYNGEE. Trimming cost V 0 bases and J 0 bases, with 7 bases left between them. CDR3 size: 15 residues. The CDR3: CASSVAPSSYNEQFF. CDR3 DNA: TGTGCCAGCAGCGTAGCCCCTAGCTCCTACAATGAGCAGTTCTTC.

V is TRBV4-2 and J is TRBJ1-1, with D perhaps matching TRBD1 (6 bases). CDR1 LGHNA and CDR2 YNFKEQ come from the germline V gene. This CDR3 comprises 18 residues. V lost 4 bases, J lost 0 bases, and 21 bases lay in between. The CDR3 is CASSRGGLMGELNTEAFF. CDR3 bases: TGTGCCAGCAGCCGGGGGGGGCTAATGGGCGAGTTGAACACTGAAGCTTTCTTT.

This clone was observed a handful of times. The V call is TRBV6-5, the J call TRBJ2-2; perhaps TRBD2 as D (5 bases). Trimming shortened V by 3 bases and J by 3 bases, and 11 bases separated the two germline ends. The germline V gene encodes CDR1 MNHEY and CDR2 SVGAGI. This CDR3 is 15 amino acids long. CDR3: CASSYSGLDTGELFF. CDR3 coding DNA: TGTGCCAGCAGTTATTCGGGGTTGGACACCGGGGAGCTGTTTTTT.

The CDR3 loop reads CASKPGQTAFGYGYTF. CDR3 DNA sequence: TGTGCCAGCAAACCGGGACAGACTGCATTCGGCTATGGCTACACCTTC. The V call is TRBV28, the J call TRBJ1-2; TRBD1 aligns across 7 bases. Per germline, CDR1 MDHEN and CDR2 SYDVKM. V dropped 7 bases and J dropped 4; count of bases not matched to a gene: 15. The CDR3 contains 16 residues.